This T cell receptor (beta chain) comes out of a study of T cells after yellow fever vaccination. One entry per CDR3 protein results from TCRdb running MiXCR on the 5' RACE reads. This table has 250,000 or so distinct CDR3 sequences, less than 9% appearing once. The CDR3 is 14 residues long. The ends lost 0 bases at V and 6 bases at J; junction bases unmatched: 3. CDR1 MNHEY and CDR2 SVGAGI come from the germline V gene. The sequenced sample was CD4+ T cells sorted from PBMCs, obtained 15 days after the yellow fever booster vaccination. This chain uses TRBV6-5 with TRBJ2-7; 9 bases match TRBD1. This clonotype was obtained from a young man who received the YFV17D yellow fever vaccine. The CDR3 region is CASSYSEDRGEQYF. The CDR3 region has the DNA TGTGCCAGCAGTTACTCCGAGGACAGGGGCGAGCAGTACTTC.